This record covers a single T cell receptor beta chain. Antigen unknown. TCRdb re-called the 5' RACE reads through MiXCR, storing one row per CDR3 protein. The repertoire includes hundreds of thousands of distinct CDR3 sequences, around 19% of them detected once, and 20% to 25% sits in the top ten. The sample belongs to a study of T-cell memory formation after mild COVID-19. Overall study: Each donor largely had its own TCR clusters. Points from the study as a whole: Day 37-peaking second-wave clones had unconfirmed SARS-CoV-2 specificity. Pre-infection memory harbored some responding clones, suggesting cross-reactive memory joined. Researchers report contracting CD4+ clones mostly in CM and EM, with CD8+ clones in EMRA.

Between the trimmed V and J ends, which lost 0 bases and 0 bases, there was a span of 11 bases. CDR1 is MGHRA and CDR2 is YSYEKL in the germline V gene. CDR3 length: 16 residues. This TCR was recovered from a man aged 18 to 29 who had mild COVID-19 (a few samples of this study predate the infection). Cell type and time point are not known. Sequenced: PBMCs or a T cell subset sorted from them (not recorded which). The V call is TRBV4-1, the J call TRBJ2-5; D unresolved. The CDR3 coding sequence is TGCGCCAGCAGCCAAGAGAGTAGTAGCTACCAAGAGACCCAGTACTTC. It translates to CASSQESSSYQETQYF.